These 14 T cell receptor beta chains came from one sample sequenced in a study of low-dose radiotherapy and immunotherapy resistance in tumors. First-strand cDNA relied on TRAV- and TRBV-specific primers spanning alpha and beta chains. The authors ran around 18 PCR cycles to amplify TCRs with a constant-region primer and V-primer adapter. TCRdb reprocessed the reads with MiXCR, giving one entry per CDR3 protein. The table shows roughly 95,000 distinct CDR3 sequences, with 20% occurring only once. As for time point: after trial treatment. Treatment: LDRT plus nivolumab, ipilimumab, low-dose cyclophosphamide and aspirin (RACIN trial). The specimen comprised PBMCs, sampled after low-dose radiotherapy plus immunotherapy. Receptors originate from a female donor with ovarian cancer.

This clonotype has a count of ten or more. V gene TRBV7-3 combines with J gene TRBJ2-2; D not resolved. CDR3 length equals 12 residues. CDR1 SGHTA and CDR2 FQGTGA come from the germline V gene. V was shortened by 4 bases and J by 0 bases, with 0 bases between the two germline ends. This CDR3 reads CASSSNTGELFF. The DNA for the CDR3 is TGTGCCAGCAGCTCGAACACCGGGGAGCTGTTTTTT.

This clonotype was recorded many times. The chain combines TRBV28 with TRBJ2-1; 8 bases are a match to TRBD1. This CDR3 is built from 15 residues. Germline lookup yields CDR1 MDHEN and CDR2 SYDVKM. Trimming at V came to 5 bases and at J to 5 bases, leaving 8 bases not matched to a gene. CDR3 protein: CASSITTGVNNEQFF. The CDR3, as DNA: TGTGCCAGCAGTATAACGACAGGGGTTAACAATGAGCAGTTCTTC. Using reference TRBV28 and TRBJ2-1 for the parts outside the CDR3, the full variable domain is DVKVTQSSRYLVKRTGEKVFLECVQDMDHENMFWYRQDPGLGLRLIYFSYDVKMKEKGDIPEGYSVSREKKERFSLILESASTNQTSMYLCASSITTGVNNEQFFGPGTRLTVL.

The chain combines TRBV5-1 with TRBJ1-6, with D uncertain. The CDR3 is 14 residues long. V lost 4 bases and J 8 bases, leaving 13 bases between the germline ends. Germline V gene data show CDR1 as SGHRS and CDR2 as YFSETQ. The CDR3 is CASSPYSWDSPLHF. The CDR3, as DNA: TGCGCCAGCAGCCCTTACAGTTGGGATTCACCCCTCCACTTT.

This clonotype was recorded many times. J is TRBJ2-7 and V is TRBV7-2; tentative D call: TRBD2 (5 bases). CDR1 and CDR2 (germline): SGHTA, FQGNSA. V lost 4 bases to trimming and J lost 0 bases, with 10 bases between them. The CDR3 is 14 residues long. The DNA of the CDR3 is TGTGCCAGCAGCTCGAGCGGAAGCTCCTACGAGCAGTACTTC. Translating it yields CASSSSGSSYEQYF.

This clonotype was observed a handful of times. The CDR3: CASSLTPFYEQYF. The DNA of the CDR3 is TGTGCCAGCAGCTTAACACCCTTCTACGAGCAGTACTTC. The V and J genes are TRBV7-9 and TRBJ2-7; D gene ambiguous. This CDR3 contains 13 residues. With 2 bases removed from V and 3 bases from J, the gap between germline ends came to 8 bases. In germline, CDR1 is SEHNR, CDR2 FQNEAQ (reference sequence).

This clonotype was seen many times. CDR3: CASRQEGNSPLHF. The CDR3, as DNA: TGTGCCAGTAGACAGGAAGGGAATTCACCCCTCCACTTT. The chain employs TRBV19 and TRBJ1-6, with a tentative D call TRBD1 (5 bases). The CDR3 runs to 13 residues. The germline V gene has CDR1 LNHDA and CDR2 SQIVND (reference sequence). The ends were cut back, 6 bases at V and 7 bases at J, with 10 bases in the middle.

The sample holds many counts of this clonotype. The CDR3 DNA is TGTGCCAGCAGCGGAAAGGGGAGCACAGATACGCAGTATTTT. This gives the protein CASSGKGSTDTQYF. The V call is TRBV5-5, the J call TRBJ2-3; a possible D gene is TRBD1 (5 bases). V lost 4 bases, J lost 0 bases, and 9 bases lay in between. There are 14 residues in the CDR3. The V gene's germline CDR1 is SGHKS and CDR2 YYEKEE (reference sequence).

The rearrangement links TRBV19 to TRBJ1-5, with a tentative D call TRBD1 (6 bases). CDR1 is LNHDA and CDR2 is SQIVND in the germline V gene (reference sequence). This CDR3 comprises 15 residues. V dropped 6 bases and J dropped 4 bases, with 16 bases sitting between them. The CDR3 loop reads CASRPGEGRNQPQHF. The CDR3 DNA is TGTGCCAGTAGACCAGGGGAAGGGAGAAATCAGCCCCAGCATTTT.

This clonotype was recorded at least ten times. The chain employs TRBV19 and TRBJ1-5, with D unresolved. In germline, CDR1 is LNHDA, CDR2 SQIVND (reference sequence). The CDR3 extends over 15 amino acids. V lost 7 bases to trimming and J lost 7 bases, with 20 bases between them. DNA of the CDR3: TGTGCCAGTAAAGCGGAACCTGTGGGCGGGCAGCCCCAGCATTTT. Encoded protein: CASKAEPVGGQPQHF.

In this sample, this clonotype turned up many times. The gene calls are TRBV4-2 and TRBJ2-2, with a possible D match to TRBD2 (6 bases). V was trimmed by 4 bases and J by 3 bases, leaving 24 bases between them. The germline V gene has CDR1 LGHNA and CDR2 YNFKEQ. The CDR3 covers 19 residues. In nucleotides, the CDR3 is TGTGCCAGCAGCCTTCCCTTTGAATCCCTAGCGAGACACACCGGGGAGCTGTTTTTT. It is translated as CASSLPFESLARHTGELFF.

This clonotype was counted at least ten times. The rearrangement uses TRBV7-2 and TRBJ2-5; D is unresolved. In germline, CDR1 is SGHTA, CDR2 FQGNSA. V dropped 3 bases and J dropped 4 bases, with 9 bases sitting between them. This CDR3 is built from 13 residues. The DNA of the CDR3 is TGTGCCAGCAGCTTTGTCGGCCTAGAGACCCAGTACTTC. Translating it yields CASSFVGLETQYF.

The rearrangement uses TRBV3-1 and TRBJ2-3; 7 bases fit TRBD1. Per the germline V gene, CDR1 is LGHDT and CDR2 is YNNKEL (reference sequence). The CDR3 contains 13 residues. V trimming: 4 bases; J trimming: 3 bases; junction bases outside the gene matches: 1. The CDR3 coding sequence is TGTGCCAGCAGCCGCAGGGGGACAGATACGCAGTATTTT. Its translation is CASSRRGTDTQYF.

The V gene is TRBV20-1, the J gene TRBJ2-1; D uncertain. V was clipped by 1 base and J by 0 bases, with 7 bases between them. Germline CDR1 is DFQATT and CDR2 is SNEGSKA (reference sequence). CDR3 size: 14 residues. CDR3 bases: TGCAGTGCTAGAGTCTTCGGCTCCTACAATGAGCAGTTCTTC. It encodes CSARVFGSYNEQFF.

This clonotype was counted between two and nine times. The rearrangement uses TRBV6-2 or TRBV6-3 and TRBJ2-1; possibly TRBD1 or TRBD2 for D (5 bases each). Per germline, CDR1 MNHEY and CDR2 SVGEGT. Trimming took off 4 bases at V and 6 bases at J, with 10 bases between the two ends. The CDR3 has 13 residues. The CDR3 nucleotides are TGTGCCAGCAGTTCTGTGAGGGGCAATGAGCAGTTCTTC. It specifies CASSSVRGNEQFF.